These 14 T cell receptor beta chains share one sample of origin, sequenced in a study of T cells in Graves' hyperthyroidism and ophthalmopathy. Amplification targeted TCR beta CDR3 regions from RNA transcripts. The TCR CDR3 was amplified in a first-round RT-PCR using the HTBI primer set. TCRdb analysed the multiplex PCR reads with MiXCR anew, one entry per CDR3 protein. The sample has roughly 380,000 distinct CDR3 sequences, 14% seen once. The specimen sequenced was blood. All receptors come from a woman between 55 and 75 years old with Graves' hyperthyroidism.

This clonotype was seen only a few times. V is TRBV19 and J is TRBJ1-2, with D possibly being TRBD1 (6 bases). With 3 bases removed from V and 2 bases from J, the gap between germline ends came to 13 bases. The CDR3 consists of 15 residues. CDR1 and CDR2 (germline): LNHDA, SQIVND (reference sequence). The CDR3 region has the DNA TGTGCCAGTAGTATTATATCCACAGGGAACTATGGCTACACCTTC. Translating it yields CASSIISTGNYGYTF. The full variable domain, rest sourced from reference TRBV19 and TRBJ1-2, is DGGITQSPKYLFRKEGQNVTLSCEQNLNHDAMYWYRQDPGQGLRLIYYSQIVNDFQKGDIAEGYSVSREKKESFPLTVTSAQKNPTAFYLCASSIISTGNYGYTFGSGTRLTVV.

The table lists this clonotype with many counts. The chain combines TRBV28 with TRBJ1-6; D is perhaps TRBD1 (5 bases). The germline V gene encodes CDR1 MDHEN and CDR2 SYDVKM. V gave up 5 bases and J gave up 5 bases, with 13 bases separating them. This CDR3 region has 15 residues. The CDR3 reads CASSPNQGHNSPLHF. The CDR3 DNA reads as TGTGCCAGCAGTCCCAATCAGGGCCATAATTCACCCCTCCACTTT.

V gene TRBV10-3 combines with J gene TRBJ1-5; weak D call: TRBD1 (5 bases). Germline CDR1 is ENHRY and CDR2 is SYGVKD. The CDR3 runs 13 residues. The V gene lost 3 bases and the J gene lost 7 bases, with 10 bases spanning the gap. CDR3 sequence (DNA): TGTGCCATCAGTGATAGAGGGGCCCAGCCCCAGCATTTT. Translated: CAISDRGAQPQHF.

The chain couples TRBV29-1 to TRBJ2-7; tentative D call: TRBD1 (7 bases). Trimming stripped 4 bases from V and 2 bases from J, with 21 bases between. This CDR3 is 16 amino acids long. The germline V gene has CDR1 SQVTM and CDR2 ANQGSEA. This CDR3 reads CSVGVRSGRGAYEQYF. DNA for the CDR3: TGCAGCGTTGGCGTGCGGTCGGGCAGGGGGGCCTACGAGCAGTACTTC.

In its sample, this clonotype was seen many times. The chain links TRBV19 to TRBJ1-2, with 7 positions matching TRBD1. The germline gives CDR1 LNHDA, CDR2 SQIVND (reference sequence). The CDR3 length is 14 residues. J lost 7 bases, V lost 5 bases, and 10 bases had no gene match. The CDR3 is CASSPTDRVSGYTF. The CDR3 nucleotides read TGTGCCAGTAGTCCCACCGACAGGGTCTCTGGCTACACCTTC. Looking up the rest from reference TRBV19 and TRBJ1-2 gives the full variable domain: DGGITQSPKYLFRKEGQNVTLSCEQNLNHDAMYWYRQDPGQGLRLIYYSQIVNDFQKGDIAEGYSVSREKKESFPLTVTSAQKNPTAFYLCASSPTDRVSGYTFGSGTRLTVV.

This clonotype was seen only a few times. Possible read error: a much larger clone is one base away. This chain joins TRBV30 and TRBJ2-5, with a tentative D call TRBD1 (6 bases). The CDR3 runs 13 residues. The V end lost 0 bases, the J end lost 4 bases, and 9 bases lay between the germline ends. Germline loops: CDR1 GTSNPN, CDR2 SVGIG (reference sequence). This CDR3 reads CAWSVRGGETQYF. The CDR3 region has the DNA TGTGCCTGGAGTGTTAGAGGGGGAGAGACCCAGTACTTC.

This clonotype has at least ten counts. The V and J genes are TRBV29-1 and TRBJ2-1; D remains unclear. Germline-derived CDR1 and CDR2 are SQVTM and ANQGSEA. Trimming stripped 4 bases from V and 7 bases from J, with 17 bases between. CDR3 size: 14 residues. The DNA of the CDR3 is TGCAGCGTTGTAGGGATCTCCCTGGAGAATGAGCAGTTCTTC. The encoded protein is CSVVGISLENEQFF.

This clonotype was recorded many times. This sequence joins TRBV12-3 or TRBV12-4 and TRBJ2-5; D is unresolved. CDR3 length: 12 amino acids. Trimming took off 1 base at V and 4 bases at J, with 4 bases between the two ends. The CDR3 is CASSLVSETQYF. In DNA form, the CDR3 reads TGTGCCAGCAGTTTAGTCTCAGAGACCCAGTACTTC.

This clonotype came up many times. This chain connects TRBV11-2 to TRBJ2-5; D remains ambiguous. The ends were cut back, 2 bases at V and 2 bases at J, with 12 bases in the middle. The CDR3 extends over 15 amino acids. Germline CDR1 is SGHAT and CDR2 is FQNNGV. In nucleotides, the CDR3 is TGTGCCAGCAGCTTAAACAGCGTAGGTCAAGAGACCCAGTACTTC. It is translated as CASSLNSVGQETQYF.

This clonotype has a count of ten or more. The V and J genes are TRBV7-8 and TRBJ1-1; D gene unclear. This CDR3 is built from 14 residues. CDR1 and CDR2 (germline): SGHVS, FQNEAQ. Deletions cut 4 bases from V and 1 base from J, with 10 bases between. CDR3 sequence reads: CASSSGVGNTEAFF. The CDR3 region has the DNA TGTGCCAGCAGCTCGGGAGTTGGGAACACTGAAGCTTTCTTT.

This sequence joins TRBV2 and TRBJ2-7, with D possibly being TRBD2 (6 bases). V lost 2 bases and J 3 bases, leaving 11 bases between the germline ends. The CDR3 has 14 amino acids. The germline gives CDR1 SNHLY, CDR2 FYNNEI. The CDR3 loop reads CASSEYGGYYEQYF. The CDR3 DNA reads as TGTGCCAGCAGTGAATACGGGGGATACTACGAGCAGTACTTC.

This clonotype was counted a few times. The chain recombines TRBV27 with TRBJ1-2, with 7 bases fitting TRBD1. After removal of 3 bases from V and 4 bases from J, the junction contained 5 bases not matched to a gene. Looked up from germline, CDR1 is MNHEY and CDR2 is SMNVEV (reference sequence). The CDR3 is made up of 14 amino acids. Written as DNA, the CDR3 is TGTGCCAGCAGTTTTGACAGGGATAGCTATGGCTACACCTTC. The encoded protein is CASSFDRDSYGYTF.

This clonotype was seen more than once but under ten times. The V gene is TRBV9, the J gene TRBJ2-1, with TRBD2 identical over 8 bases. CDR1 and CDR2 (germline): SGDLS, YYNGEE. The CDR3 is made up of 12 amino acids. V trimming: 3 bases; J trimming: 9 bases; junction bases outside the gene matches: 2. CDR3 sequence: CASSASGSEQFF. In DNA, the CDR3 is TGTGCCAGCAGCGCTAGCGGGTCTGAGCAGTTCTTC.

This clonotype was counted at least ten times. The chain uses TRBV3-1 and TRBJ1-4; 9 bases fit TRBD1. V lost 1 base, J lost 5 bases, and 5 bases stayed unmatched. The germline gives CDR1 LGHDT, CDR2 YNNKEL (reference sequence). There are 16 residues in the CDR3. The CDR3 DNA is TGTGCCAGCAGCCAAGGTTGGGGGACAGGGAATGAAAAACTGTTTTTT. It specifies CASSQGWGTGNEKLFF. The full variable domain, rest sourced from reference TRBV3-1 and TRBJ1-4, is DTAVSQTPKYLVTQMGNDKSIKCEQNLGHDTMYWYKQDSKKFLKIMFSYNNKELIINETVPNRFSPKSPDKAHLNLHINSLELGDSAVYFCASSQGWGTGNEKLFFGSGTQLSVL.